This T cell receptor (beta chain) was identified in a study of CD8 T cells in ankylosing spondylitis. TCRdb used MiXCR to reprocess the 5' RACE reads, holding one entry per CDR3 protein. The table has about 840,000 distinct CDR3 sequences, approximately 10% seen once. Study-wide findings and caveats: What appeared characteristic of ankylosing spondylitis blood was a TCR beta motif of fewer than ten highly homologous variants. According to the report, clones linked to the disease were significantly enriched in matched synovial fluid samples taken from ankylosing spondylitis patients.

This clonotype has only a few counts. Its cognate antigen is unknown. Trimming cost V 5 bases and J 0 bases; bases outside gene matches: 10. The CDR3 runs to 15 residues. Germline-derived CDR1 and CDR2 are DFQATT and SNEGSKA (reference sequence). This receptor was taken from a male donor with ankylosing spondylitis. Specimen: blood, either unsorted or a sorted T cell fraction (not recorded which). This rearrangement joins TRBV20-1 to TRBJ2-7, with TRBD2 matching over 7 bases. CDR3 protein: CSAPPASGSSYEQYF. The CDR3 region has the DNA TGCAGTGCTCCCCCCGCTAGCGGCTCCTCCTACGAGCAGTACTTC.